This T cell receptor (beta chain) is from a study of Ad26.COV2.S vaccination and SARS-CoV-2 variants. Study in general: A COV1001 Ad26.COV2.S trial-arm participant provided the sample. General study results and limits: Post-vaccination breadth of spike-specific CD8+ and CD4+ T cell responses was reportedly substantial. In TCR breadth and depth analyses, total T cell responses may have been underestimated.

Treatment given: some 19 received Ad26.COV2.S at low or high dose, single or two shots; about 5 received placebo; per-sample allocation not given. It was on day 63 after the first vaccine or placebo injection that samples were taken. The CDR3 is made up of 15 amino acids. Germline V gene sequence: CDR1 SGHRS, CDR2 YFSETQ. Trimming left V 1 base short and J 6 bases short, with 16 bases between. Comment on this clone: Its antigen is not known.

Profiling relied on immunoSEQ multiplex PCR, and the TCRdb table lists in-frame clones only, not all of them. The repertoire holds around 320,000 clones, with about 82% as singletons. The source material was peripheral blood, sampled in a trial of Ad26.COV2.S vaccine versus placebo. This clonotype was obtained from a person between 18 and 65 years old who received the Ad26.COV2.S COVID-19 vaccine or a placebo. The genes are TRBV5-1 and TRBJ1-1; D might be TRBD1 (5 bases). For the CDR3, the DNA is TGCGCCAGCAGCTTGTCCGGGACCCATGGGGCTGAAGCTTTCTTT. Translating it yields CASSLSGTHGAEAFF. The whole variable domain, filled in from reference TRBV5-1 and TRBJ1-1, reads KAGVTQTPRYLIKTRGQQVTLSCSPISGHRSVSWYQQTPGQGLQFLFEYFSETQRNKGNFPGRFSGRQFSNSRSEMNVSTLELGDSALYLCASSLSGTHGAEAFFGQGTRLTVV.